The sequence of this TCR beta chain was determined in a study of T cells in localized non-small cell lung cancer. Regarding the study as a whole: Median roughly 57 top-100 tumor clones were shared with paired adjacent lung. T cell clonality was highest in uninvolved adjacent lung, above tumor. Longer survival (overall) was linked to higher T cell density in blood.

TCRdb's table, derived via immunoSEQ multiplex PCR, lists solely in-frame clones and lacks some. The sample lists 40,000 or so clones, 75% to 90% occurring once. CDR3 length equals 16 residues. Germline CDR1 MNHEY, CDR2 SMNVEV (reference sequence). The V end was cut by 2 bases, the J end by 4 bases, with 17 bases between. As to this clone: Antigen: not known.

This chain connects TRBV27 to TRBJ1-2; TRBD1 might be the D (5 bases). This TCR was sampled from a man aged 40 to 70 with stage I lung adenocarcinoma. The specimen comprised peripheral blood, sampled before any cancer treatment. As DNA, the CDR3 is TGTGCCAGCAGTTTAAGGGGCGGGCAGTCAACCTATGGCTACACCTTC. Translating it yields CASSLRGGQSTYGYTF.